This TCR beta chain originates from a study of molecular identifiers for immune sequencing clone quantification (dated by TCRdb to 2016 to 2019). As for the study more broadly: For a replicate experiment, RNA from roughly 20,000 or 100,000 naive CD8 T cells was divided into five aliquots, and four of the five aliquots were sequenced. The study was a methods study using CD8 T cells to benchmark molecular-identifier clustering-based TCR repertoire sequencing (MIDCIRS) and TCR RNA copy counting.

What the work shows at the level of the full study, not this receptor alone: Highly expanded clone sizes could be underestimated if identical TCR molecules share a barcode. Naive libraries contained spiked-in Jurkat TCR RNA (10 copies' worth), which is not part of the donor repertoire. When barcode sub-clustering was not used, chimeric consensus sequences inflated TCR diversity, with chimeras reaching as high as 47%. In CMV-specific effector cells, clones with more than 20 RNA copies contained over 99% of molecules, whereas in naive cells such clones contained under 1% of molecules. Spiked-in Jurkat TCR RNA equivalent to a single cell was reported to be detectable even among 980,000 or so naive CD8 T cells. About 2.9 recovered TCR RNA copies per cell were obtained by modeling, versus approximately 9 by digital PCR, implying a capture efficiency of about 30%.

Library preparation was by PCR. TCRdb shows the sequencer as NextSeq 500. Preparation of bulk TCR libraries followed a previously described approach, with the TCR primers listed in Table S5. Total RNA was purified with the Qiagen AllPrep DNA/RNA kit. Reads from multiple sequencing runs of the same library were pooled before analysis. As for how the authors treated the data: Reads were retained only if their TCR constant sequence matched exactly, and those retained reads were trimmed to 150 nt and grouped according to their 12-nt molecular barcodes. Reads within each barcode group were sub-clustered using a 15% Levenshtein threshold, and quality-weighted consensus sequences were constructed for each RNA molecule. Non-functional sequences were discarded, and so were lower-count sequences lying one edit away from another sequence. Based on a fit of two negative binomial distributions, barcode sub-clusters having less than 20% of the maximum read count were discarded. TCRdb cleaned the public reads at Q25 with fastp, built clones with MiXCR and kept in-frame beta chains. Every entry covers one CDR3 protein and lists the most common genes and DNA from its rows. The V and J calls were determined by TCRdb, not by the authors. The sample contains approximately 680,000 distinct CDR3 sequences, roughly 27% of them found a single time. The ten largest clones take up approximately 0.75% of the sample.

A remark on this clonotype: The target of this receptor is not known. This may stem from a read error, because a much larger clone lies one nucleotide away. The CDR3 carries no conserved terminal phenylalanine or tryptophan, so it likely arises from a read error.

Libraries of naive CD8 T cells were built from about 21,000 to 970,000 sorted cells, with 10%, 30% or 50% of the purified RNA used. Naive CD8 T cells, defined as CD8+CD4-CCR7+CD45RA+, were FACS-sorted into RLT Plus buffer on a BD FACSAria II. Ten to eleven TCR copies' worth of Jurkat RNA were spiked into roughly 17,000-1,100,000 naive CD8 T cell samples to test detection sensitivity. Enrichment of CD8 T cells was done with RosetteSep CD8+ T Cell Enrichment Cocktail plus Ficoll-Paque, and ACK red cell lysis came afterward. This TCR derives from a human donor in good health. Some libraries in this study had Jurkat cell RNA spiked in. Sequenced input: naive CD8+ T cells from blood, with Jurkat cell RNA spiked in. The sample's cell subset or site, from its label and the paper: FACS-sorted CD8+CD4-CCR7+CD45RA+ naive T cells.

The CDR3 here reads CASSWGTGGSDEQYS. The base sequence is TGTGCCAGCAGTTGGGGGACAGGGGGAAGTGACGAGCAGTACTCC. The sequence is built from TRBV12-3 or TRBV12-4 and TRBJ2-7; 11 nucleotides in the junction match TRBD1. The CDR3 is 15 residues long, counting both termini. Solely the CDR3 DNA is kept, with 45 bases framed from the first base. After removal of 4 bases from V and 5 bases from J, the junction retains 7 bases not matched to a gene.